The rows below give T cell receptor beta chains drawn from one sample of a study of CD4 T cells in relation to SARS-CoV-2 and coronaviruses. The table came from immunoSEQ multiplex PCR; TCRdb's copy has only in-frame clones and leaves some out. The data contain tens of thousands of clones, about 80% of them singletons. No antigen is known for these receptors. The sample consisted of CD4+ T cells from PBMCs, cultured in vitro. These receptors were collected from a human donor in good health. Both conserved end residues are part of each CDR3. The D gene is left open where the match is weak. Some rows mark clone size as missing; the rest say once, few, many or name a class of expanded clone.

D | J | V | size | CDR3 | DNA
. | TRBJ2-5 | TRBV2 | once | CASRPKETQYF | TGTGCCAGCCGACCCAAGGAGACCCAGTACTTC
. | TRBJ1-1 | TRBV19 | . | CATGSGQMNTEAFF | TGTGCCACCGGATCGGGCCAGATGAACACTGAAGCTTTCTTT
TRBD2 | TRBJ2-3 | TRBV24-1 | . | CATSRTSGTDTQYF | TGTGCCACCAGCCGGACTAGCGGGACAGATACGCAGTATTTT
. | TRBJ2-3 | TRBV19 | . | CASSLVDTQYF | TGTGCCAGTAGTTTAGTGGATACGCAGTATTTT
. | TRBJ2-1 | TRBV11-2 | . | CASSFGLDAYNEQFF | TGTGCCAGCAGCTTCGGGTTGGACGCCTACAATGAGCAGTTCTTC
TRBD1 | TRBJ1-1 | TRBV6-5 | . | CASVRQPGTGNEAFF | TGTGCCAGCGTTAGACAACCCGGGACAGGAAATGAAGCTTTCTTT
TRBD1 | TRBJ1-2 | TRBV7-9 | . | CASSRLTGQLNYGYTF | TGTGCCAGCAGCCGCCTTACGGGACAGCTTAACTATGGCTACACCTTC
. | TRBJ1-3 | TRBV18 | . | CASSPIDGSSSGNTIYF | TGTGCCAGCTCACCCATCGACGGCTCGAGCTCTGGAAACACCATATATTTT
TRBD2 | TRBJ2-7 | TRBV19 | . | CASSRREGSYEQYF | TGTGCCAGTAGTCGGCGGGAGGGCTCCTACGAGCAGTACTTC
. | TRBJ1-5 | TRBV6-2/TRBV6-3 | few | CASSRPTWGGDVSNQPQHF | TGTGCCAGCAGCCGACCCACCTGGGGGGGAGATGTTAGCAATCAGCCCCAGCATTTT
. | TRBJ2-3 | TRBV5-1 | . | CASRIGGWSTDTQYF | TGCGCCAGCAGAATCGGGGGATGGAGCACAGATACGCAGTATTTT
. | TRBJ1-1 | TRBV7-9 | . | CASSPRAGMDTEAFF | TGTGCCAGCAGCCCCCGTGCAGGGATGGACACTGAAGCTTTCTTT
TRBD2 | TRBJ2-5 | TRBV24-1 | . | CATSESDRLAGVETQYF | TGTGCCACCAGTGAAAGTGACCGTCTAGCGGGAGTAGAGACCCAGTACTTC
TRBD1 | TRBJ1-1 | TRBV5-1 | . | CASSLGGAGNTEAFF | TGCGCCAGCAGCTTAGGGGGCGCGGGGAACACTGAAGCTTTCTTT
TRBD1 | TRBJ1-1 | TRBV3-1/TRBV3-2 | few | CASSQARDRDTEAFF | TGTGCCAGCAGCCAGGCACGGGACAGGGACACTGAAGCTTTCTTT
TRBD1 | TRBJ2-2 | TRBV19 | . | CASSIDRANTGELFF | TGTGCCAGTAGTATCGACAGGGCGAACACCGGGGAGCTGTTTTTT
. | TRBJ2-1 | TRBV19 | . | CASTLSYSYNEQFF | TGTGCCAGTACGCTGAGCTACTCCTACAATGAGCAGTTCTTC
. | TRBJ2-7 | TRBV6-5 | . | CASSYSGLEQYF | TGTGCCAGCAGTTATTCAGGGCTCGAGCAGTACTTC
. | TRBJ2-3 | TRBV6-5 | . | CASSFGTGGDTQYF | TGTGCCAGCAGTTTTGGGACGGGTGGAGATACGCAGTATTTT
TRBD1 | TRBJ2-7 | TRBV12-3/TRBV12-4 | . | CASSRDRAYEQYF | TGTGCCAGCAGTAGGGACAGGGCCTACGAGCAGTACTTC
. | TRBJ1-4 | TRBV30 | . | CAWSGTNEKLFF | TGTGCCTGGAGTGGGACTAATGAAAAACTGTTTTTT
TRBD2 | TRBJ2-2 | TRBV7-9 | . | CASSPGLAGGELFF | TGTGCCAGCAGCCCGGGACTAGCGGGCGGGGAGCTGTTTTTT
TRBD1 | TRBJ2-7 | TRBV4-1 | . | CASREGTGPFHEQYF | TGCGCCAGCAGGGAAGGGACAGGCCCTTTCCACGAGCAGTACTTC
. | TRBJ2-7 | TRBV3-1/TRBV3-2 | . | CASSPPNRGYEQYF | TGTGCCAGCAGCCCCCCGAATCGGGGTTACGAGCAGTACTTC
. | TRBJ2-1 | TRBV19 | . | CASNRRVSAYNEQFF | TGTGCCAGTAACCGGCGTGTCAGCGCCTACAATGAGCAGTTCTTC
. | TRBJ1-5 | TRBV18 | once | CASSGNSNQPQHF | TGTGCCAGCTCAGGCAATAGCAATCAGCCCCAGCATTTT
TRBD2 | TRBJ2-1 | TRBV11-2 | . | CASSFGVGTSGSVEQFF | TGTGCCAGCAGCTTTGGGGTAGGGACTAGTGGGTCGGTTGAGCAGTTCTTC
. | TRBJ2-1 | TRBV27 | . | CASSLGQGYNEQFF | TGTGCCAGCAGTTTGGGGCAGGGATACAATGAGCAGTTCTTC
. | TRBJ1-5 | TRBV6-5 | . | CASSLRVGGGQPQHF | TGTGCCAGCAGCCTCCGTGTGGGGGGAGGTCAGCCCCAGCATTTT
. | TRBJ1-5 | TRBV30 | . | CAWSVVREGIYSNQPQHF | TGTGCCTGGAGTGTTGTCAGGGAAGGAATTTATAGCAATCAGCCCCAGCATTTT
. | TRBJ2-1 | TRBV2 | . | CASSAPPSMIF | TGTGCCAGCAGTGCTCCCCCCAGCATGATCTTC
. | TRBJ2-3 | TRBV6-5 | . | CASSWGRADTQYF | TGTGCCAGCAGTTGGGGACGCGCAGATACGCAGTATTTT
TRBD2 | TRBJ2-1 | TRBV6-5 | . | CASSPGTSDNEQFF | TGTGCCAGCAGCCCCGGGACTAGTGACAATGAGCAGTTCTTC
TRBD1 | TRBJ1-5 | TRBV4-2 | . | CASSQEGQGGQPQHF | TGTGCCAGCAGCCAAGAGGGCCAGGGGGGACAGCCCCAGCATTTT
TRBD2 | TRBJ2-3 | TRBV19 | . | CASSPGLALSTDTQYF | TGTGCCAGTAGTCCCGGACTAGCGTTAAGCACAGATACGCAGTATTTT
. | TRBJ1-1 | TRBV5-1 | . | CASSLTGTANTEAFF | TGCGCCAGCAGCTTAACGGGGACGGCGAACACTGAAGCTTTCTTT
TRBD2 | TRBJ2-1 | TRBV5-1 | . | CASSWRTSSPGNEQFF | TGCGCCAGCAGCTGGAGGACTAGCTCCCCTGGCAATGAGCAGTTCTTC
. | TRBJ1-2 | TRBV27 | . | CASTSLRTDASNYGYTF | TGTGCCAGCACCTCCTTAAGGACAGACGCCTCTAACTATGGCTACACCTTC
TRBD2 | TRBJ2-1 | TRBV27 | . | CASSSFATSHEQFF | TGTGCCAGCAGTTCCTTTGCGACTAGCCATGAGCAGTTCTTC
. | TRBJ2-5 | TRBV30 | . | CAWSVRRGKGETQYF | TGTGCCTGGAGTGTTCGTCGGGGGAAAGGAGAGACCCAGTACTTC
TRBD2 | TRBJ2-3 | TRBV7-2 | . | CASSWGLGSTDTQYF | TGTGCCAGCAGCTGGGGACTAGGGAGCACAGATACGCAGTATTTT
. | TRBJ2-7 | TRBV19 | . | CASSISAGNYEQYF | TGTGCCAGTAGTATATCCGCAGGAAACTACGAGCAGTACTTC
. | TRBJ2-5 | TRBV18 | . | CASSPGLGETQYF | TGTGCCAGCTCACCAGGGCTAGGGGAGACCCAGTACTTC
. | TRBJ1-5 | TRBV7-8 | . | CASSLEGASNQPQHF | TGTGCCAGCAGCTTAGAGGGAGCTAGCAATCAGCCCCAGCATTTT
TRBD1 | TRBJ2-6 | TRBV7-3 | . | CASSLLLRTGGAGANVLTF | TGTGCCAGCAGTTTATTACTACGGACAGGGGGCGCTGGGGCCAACGTCCTGACTTTC
. | TRBJ1-1 | TRBV5-6 | . | CASRPRGRGGEAFF | TGTGCCAGCAGACCTCGGGGCAGGGGCGGTGAAGCTTTCTTT
. | TRBJ1-3 | TRBV19 | . | CASTGSYHSGNTIYF | TGTGCCAGTACTGGGTCGTACCACTCTGGAAACACCATATATTTT
TRBD1 | TRBJ1-1 | TRBV28 | once | CASSPQGAGNTEAFF | TGTGCCAGCAGTCCACAGGGGGCGGGGAACACTGAAGCTTTCTTT
TRBD2 | TRBJ2-2 | TRBV5-1 | . | CASSLAGGLADHTGELFF | TGCGCCAGCAGCTTGGCCGGGGGACTAGCGGACCACACCGGGGAGCTGTTTTTT
TRBD2 | TRBJ2-1 | TRBV3-1/TRBV3-2 | . | CASSQDLVAGGQQFF | TGTGCCAGCAGCCAAGATTTGGTAGCGGGAGGGCAGCAGTTCTTC
. | TRBJ1-4 | TRBV6-5 | . | CASKSLEEKLFF | TGTGCCAGCAAGAGTTTAGAAGAAAAACTGTTTTTT
TRBD1 | TRBJ1-1 | TRBV27 | . | CASSPRTGGVLGTEAFF | TGTGCCAGCAGTCCCCGGACAGGGGGCGTTTTGGGCACTGAAGCTTTCTTT
. | TRBJ1-2 | TRBV29-1 | . | CSVDEDGYTF | TGCAGCGTTGATGAGGATGGCTACACCTTC
. | TRBJ2-1 | TRBV9 | . | CASSVQPFASYNEQFF | TGTGCCAGCAGCGTACAGCCTTTCGCCTCCTACAATGAGCAGTTCTTC
. | TRBJ1-6 | TRBV30 | . | CAWSVFGGGDNSPLHF | TGTGCCTGGAGTGTATTCGGGGGGGGAGATAATTCACCCCTCCACTTT
TRBD1 | TRBJ2-3 | TRBV5-1 | few | CASRPRQGRTDTQYF | TGCGCCAGCAGGCCCAGACAGGGCCGGACAGATACGCAGTATTTT
TRBD1 | TRBJ2-7 | TRBV7-8 | few | CASSSRKLDRGGTYEQYF | TGTGCCAGCAGCTCGCGAAAGCTAGACAGGGGGGGCACCTACGAGCAGTACTTC
. | TRBJ2-5 | TRBV5-1 | . | CASSLAWAVKAQYF | TGCGCCAGCAGCTTGGCCTGGGCTGTAAAAGCCCAGTACTTC
. | TRBJ1-2 | TRBV25-1 | . | CASSPPWGEVYGYTF | TGTGCCAGCAGTCCGCCCTGGGGGGAGGTCTATGGCTACACCTTC
TRBD1 | TRBJ1-6 | TRBV4-1 | . | CASSQVEGALRGSPLHF | TGCGCCAGCAGCCAAGTGGAGGGGGCCCTAAGGGGTTCACCCCTCCACTTT